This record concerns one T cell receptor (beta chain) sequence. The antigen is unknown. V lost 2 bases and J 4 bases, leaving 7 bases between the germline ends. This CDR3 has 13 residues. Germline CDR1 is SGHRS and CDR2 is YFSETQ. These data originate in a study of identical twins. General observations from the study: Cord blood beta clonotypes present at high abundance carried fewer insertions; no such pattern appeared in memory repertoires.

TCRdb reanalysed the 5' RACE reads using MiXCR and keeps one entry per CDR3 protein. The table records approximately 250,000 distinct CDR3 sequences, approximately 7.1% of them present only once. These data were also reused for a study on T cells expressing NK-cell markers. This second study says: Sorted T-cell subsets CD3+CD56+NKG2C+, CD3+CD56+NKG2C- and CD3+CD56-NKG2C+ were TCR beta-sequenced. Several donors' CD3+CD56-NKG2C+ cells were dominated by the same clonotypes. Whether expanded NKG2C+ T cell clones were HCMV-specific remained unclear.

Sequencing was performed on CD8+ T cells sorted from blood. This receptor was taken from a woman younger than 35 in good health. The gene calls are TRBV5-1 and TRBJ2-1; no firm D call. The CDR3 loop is CASSFPLYNEQFF. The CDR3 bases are TGCGCCAGCAGCTTCCCCTTATACAATGAGCAGTTCTTC.